Shown below are 10 T cell receptor beta chains from a single sample sequenced in a study of control samples from healthy donors and cancer patients (dated by TCRdb to the early 2020s). The library relied on the immunoSEQ multiplex PCR assay. TCRdb obtained this table from immuneACCESS and retained in-frame rearrangements with V and J assigned. These tables miss some clones; where compared with another copy, unresolved V genes account for less than half of the shortfall, and the remainder is unexplained. Counted in this sample were about 140,000 clones; 92% of them appeared once. The ten top clones hold about 10% of the sample. The sequenced sample was blood. Every receptor here comes from a man younger than 40 in good health.

The chain is built from TRBV15 and TRBJ2-2; the D call may be TRBD1 or TRBD2 (5 bases each). The CDR3 sequence is 14 residues long. Trimming shortened V by 0 bases and J by 6 bases, and 8 bases separated the two germline ends. Germline V gene sequence: CDR1 LNHNV, CDR2 YYDKDF (reference sequence). The CDR3 loop reads CATSRDRGAGELFF. DNA of the CDR3: TGTGCCACCAGCAGAGATAGAGGGGCCGGGGAGCTGTTTTTT.

Here the CDR3 reads CASSHRLGWTGELFF. The CDR3 bases are TGCGCCAGCAGCCATCGACTAGGGTGGACCGGGGAGCTGTTTTTT. V and J are TRBV4-3 and TRBJ2-2, with a tentative D call TRBD2 (6 bases). Trimming left V 3 bases short and J 5 bases short, with 13 bases between. The CDR3 extends over 15 amino acids. Germline V gene lookup returns CDR1 LGHNA and CDR2 YSLEER.

The chain carries TRBV6-4 and TRBJ2-1, with 9 bases that match TRBD1. Germline V lookup: CDR1 MRHNA, CDR2 SNTAGT. The CDR3 totals 14 residues. J lost 8 bases, V lost 5 bases, and 7 bases had no gene match. CDR3 in amino acids: CASSTGQGSDEQFF. CDR3 nucleotide sequence: TGTGCCAGCAGTACGGGACAGGGTAGCGATGAGCAGTTCTTC.

The chain recombines TRBV6-2 or TRBV6-3 with TRBJ2-1; either TRBD1 or TRBD2 may fit D (5 bases each). The germline gives CDR1 MNHEY, CDR2 SVGEGT. The V gene lost 0 bases and the J gene lost 0 bases, with 9 bases spanning the gap. The CDR3 contains 16 residues. CDR3 sequence (DNA): TGTGCCAGCAGTTACTCGGGTGGGGGCTCCTACAATGAGCAGTTCTTC. Residues: CASSYSGGGSYNEQFF.

The CDR3, as DNA: TGTGCCAGCAGCTCAGGAGGTTCCGTCACAGATACGCAGTATTTT. This codes for CASSSGGSVTDTQYF. J is TRBJ2-3 and V is TRBV5-4; the D gene is possibly TRBD2 (5 bases). Germline CDR1 reads SGHNT; CDR2 reads YYREEE (reference sequence). V gave up 3 bases and J gave up 2 bases, with 13 bases separating them. The CDR3 totals 15 residues.

V gene TRBV2 combines with J gene TRBJ1-2; 9 bases line up with TRBD1. Trimming removed 6 bases from V and 2 bases from J; junction bases left unmatched: 4. The germline gives CDR1 SNHLY, CDR2 FYNNEI. The CDR3 extends over 14 amino acids. CDR3 in DNA: TGTGCCAGCAGCCCCGGGACAGGGAACTATGGCTACACCTTC. This translates into CASSPGTGNYGYTF. Full variable domain (rest looked up from reference TRBV2 and TRBJ1-2): EPEVTQTPSHQVTQMGQEVILRCVPISNHLYFYWYRQILGQKVEFLVSFYNNEISEKSEIFDDQFSVERPDGSNFTLKIRSTKLEDSAMYFCASSPGTGNYGYTFGSGTRLTVV.

This clone was found a few times. The J gene is TRBJ1-1, the V gene TRBV18; no clear D. The V gene lost 2 bases and the J gene lost 3 bases, with 7 bases spanning the gap. Looked up from germline, CDR1 is KGHSH and CDR2 is LQKENI. This CDR3 is built from 13 residues. CDR3 in DNA: TGTGCCAGCTCACCATCCCCCGACACTGAAGCTTTCTTT. This codes for CASSPSPDTEAFF.

V usage is TRBV10-3 and J usage is TRBJ2-1, with a possible D match to TRBD1 (5 bases). The length of the CDR3 is 14 residues. V shed 5 bases and J shed 6 bases, with 14 bases lying between them. Germline V lookup: CDR1 ENHRY, CDR2 SYGVKD. CDR3 nucleotide sequence: TGTGCCATCAGTCAGGACAACCTCCGCAATGAGCAGTTCTTC. It specifies CAISQDNLRNEQFF.

The count of this clone is one. This chain uses TRBV6-5 with TRBJ1-2, with D unresolved. CDR1 and CDR2 (germline): MNHEY, SVGAGI. The V and J ends lost 7 bases and 3 bases respectively, with 15 bases between them. The CDR3 has 14 residues. The CDR3 reads CASTPLGSDYGYTF. The CDR3 nucleotides are TGTGCCAGCACCCCTCTGGGAAGTGACTATGGCTACACCTTC.

This sequence joins TRBV6-6 and TRBJ1-1, with no clear D. CDR3 size: 12 residues. Trimming removed 2 bases from V and 5 bases from J, with 6 bases in between. The V gene's germline CDR1 is MNHNY and CDR2 SVGAGI (reference sequence). CDR3 residues: CASSYAGTEAFF. The CDR3 bases are TGTGCCAGCAGTTACGCGGGGACTGAAGCTTTCTTT.